The rows below give T cell receptor beta chains drawn from one sample of a study of T cell responses to AZD1222 COVID-19 vaccine. Assay: immunoSEQ multiplex PCR; the TCRdb copy retains only in-frame clones and omits some. The table lists fewer than 200,000 clones, approximately 94% of them singletons. Source: peripheral blood, taken 28 days after the second AZD1222 dose. Receptor source: an adult who received the AZD1222 COVID-19 vaccine. CDR3s include the opening cysteine and the closing phenylalanine or tryptophan. The D gene is left open where the match is weak. Size tells how often a clone was seen (once, few, many) or the class of an expanded clone, and some rows leave it out.

D	V	size	J	CDR3	DNA
-	TRBV7-2	-	TRBJ2-7	CASSSPIQTHEQYF	TGTGCCAGCAGCTCCCCCATCCAAACGCACGAGCAGTACTTC
-	TRBV20-1	-	TRBJ2-3	CSARDPTQYF	TGCAGTGCTAGAGACCCAACGCAGTATTTT
-	TRBV6-1	-	TRBJ1-2	CASSGHRGTRNYGYTF	TGTGCCAGCAGTGGACATCGAGGGACAAGGAACTATGGCTACACCTTC
-	TRBV7-6	-	TRBJ1-1	CASSPHGGTGTEAFF	TGTGCCAGCAGCCCTCACGGGGGAACCGGCACTGAAGCTTTCTTT
-	TRBV5-1	-	TRBJ1-1	CASEGTGEAFF	TGCGCCAGCGAAGGGACGGGGGAGGCTTTCTTT
-	TRBV3-1/TRBV3-2	-	TRBJ1-2	CASSERTGDGYTF	TGTGCCAGCAGCGAAAGAACGGGGGATGGCTACACCTTC
-	TRBV5-8	once	TRBJ2-3	CASSLEPVTDTQYF	TGTGCCAGCAGCCTCGAGCCAGTCACAGATACGCAGTATTTT
-	TRBV7-9	-	TRBJ1-5	CASSFGRISNQPQHF	TGTGCCAGCAGCTTCGGACGGATTAGCAATCAGCCCCAGCATTTT
-	TRBV5-4	-	TRBJ2-5	CASSLGTDRAKETQYF	TGTGCCAGCAGCTTGGGGACGGACAGAGCCAAGGAGACCCAGTACTTC
-	TRBV27	once	TRBJ1-6	CASSLPPGGSRGTPLHF	TGTGCCAGCAGTTTACCCCCGGGAGGGTCAAGAGGGACACCCCTCCACTTT
-	TRBV5-8	-	TRBJ2-1	CASSGGAYSSYNEQFF	TGTGCCAGCAGCGGGGGGGCATACAGCTCCTACAATGAGCAGTTCTTC
-	TRBV11-3	-	TRBJ1-1	CASSLGLPEAFF	TGTGCCAGCAGCTTAGGATTACCTGAAGCTTTCTTT
-	TRBV27	once	TRBJ1-4	CASSFAPEANEKLFF	TGTGCCAGCAGTTTTGCCCCGGAGGCTAATGAAAAACTGTTTTTT
TRBD1	TRBV19	-	TRBJ2-7	CASSIAWTGVYEQYF	TGTGCCAGTAGTATAGCGTGGACAGGGGTCTACGAGCAGTACTTC
-	TRBV12-3/TRBV12-4	few	TRBJ2-2	CASSPLTGELFF	TGTGCCAGCAGTCCCCTGACCGGGGAGCTGTTTTTT
-	TRBV3-1/TRBV3-2	-	TRBJ1-6	CASSQGGDSPLHF	TGTGCCAGCAGCCAAGGGGGGGATTCACCCCTCCACTTT
-	TRBV27	-	TRBJ1-1	CASRKLMNTEAFF	TGTGCCAGCCGAAAACTCATGAACACTGAAGCTTTCTTT
-	TRBV5-6	-	TRBJ1-2	CASSLGSTSYGYTF	TGTGCCAGCAGCTTGGGCTCCACCTCCTATGGCTACACCTTC
TRBD2	TRBV19	-	TRBJ2-7	CATSGRATYEQYF	TGTGCCACGTCGGGGAGGGCGACCTACGAGCAGTACTTC
-	TRBV6-2/TRBV6-3	-	TRBJ2-7	CASSPQLYYEQYF	TGTGCCAGCAGTCCCCAACTCTACTACGAGCAGTACTTC
-	TRBV7-6	-	TRBJ2-1	CASSLAGISYNEQFF	TGTGCCAGCAGCTTAGCAGGGATTTCCTACAATGAGCAGTTCTTC
-	TRBV14	-	TRBJ1-1	CASSSPGDRTEAFF	TGTGCCAGCAGTAGTCCGGGGGATCGGACTGAAGCTTTCTTT
-	TRBV11-3	-	TRBJ1-2	CASSPPGREYGYTF	TGTGCCAGCAGCCCGCCGGGCAGGGAATATGGCTACACCTTC
TRBD2	TRBV12-3/TRBV12-4	-	TRBJ2-1	CASSPRLARFF	TGTGCCAGCAGTCCCAGACTAGCACGGTTCTTC
TRBD2	TRBV4-2	-	TRBJ2-3	CASSQKAWAGDLTDTQYF	TGTGCCAGCAGCCAAAAAGCGTGGGCGGGAGACCTCACAGATACGCAGTATTTT
TRBD1	TRBV6-5	-	TRBJ1-6	CASSTDRARSPLHF	TGTGCCAGCAGTACGGACAGGGCTCGGTCACCCCTCCACTTT
-	TRBV7-2	-	TRBJ1-2	CASSLGSRDGYTF	TGTGCCAGCAGCTTAGGTTCCAGGGATGGCTACACCTTC
-	TRBV7-3	few	TRBJ2-5	CASSLNPRETQYF	TGTGCCAGCAGCTTGAACCCTCGGGAGACCCAGTACTTC
-	TRBV7-8	-	TRBJ2-3	CASSSSQTLTDTQYF	TGTGCCAGCAGCTCTTCCCAGACCCTCACAGATACGCAGTATTTT
TRBD1	TRBV28	-	TRBJ2-7	CASSPRDRIPYEQYF	TGTGCCAGCAGTCCCCGGGACAGAATCCCCTACGAGCAGTACTTC
-	TRBV12-5	once	TRBJ1-4	CASGLGSTNEKLFF	TGTGCTAGTGGTTTGGGGTCAACTAATGAAAAACTGTTTTTT
TRBD1	TRBV6-2/TRBV6-3	-	TRBJ1-2	CASSPTGYSDYTF	TGTGCCAGCAGTCCGACAGGGTATAGTGACTACACCTTC
-	TRBV20-1	-	TRBJ1-1	CSARGQTEAFF	TGCAGTGCTAGAGGACAGACTGAAGCTTTCTTT
-	TRBV12-3/TRBV12-4	-	TRBJ1-1	CASSFHLEAFF	TGTGCCAGCAGTTTTCACTTGGAAGCTTTCTTT
-	TRBV6-2/TRBV6-3	-	TRBJ1-1	CASSGIRTEAFF	TGTGCCAGCAGTGGAATAAGGACGGAAGCTTTCTTT
-	TRBV20-1	-	TRBJ1-2	CSASRQTNYGYTF	TGCAGTGCTAGTCGCCAGACTAACTATGGCTACACCTTC
TRBD1	TRBV11-2	-	TRBJ1-2	CASIQGGGSYGYTF	TGTGCCAGCATCCAGGGGGGGGGCTCATATGGCTACACCTTC
TRBD1	TRBV4-3	-	TRBJ2-5	CASSQERGGSETQYF	TGCGCCAGCAGCCAAGAGAGAGGGGGCTCAGAGACCCAGTACTTC
-	TRBV29-1	-	TRBJ1-2	CSVPKEGGAGLMDYGYTF	TGCAGCGTTCCCAAAGAGGGAGGCGCGGGTTTAATGGACTATGGCTACACCTTC
-	TRBV28	-	TRBJ1-3	CASRSHQIARRSSGNTIYF	TGTGCCAGCAGATCCCACCAGATTGCCCGGCGATCGTCTGGAAACACCATATATTTT
-	TRBV5-6	-	TRBJ2-3	CASSLVPSFPSTDTQYF	TGTGCCAGCAGCTTGGTCCCCAGTTTCCCTAGCACAGATACGCAGTATTTT
-	TRBV2	-	TRBJ2-2	CASSELQNTGELFF	TGTGCCAGCAGTGAATTACAGAACACCGGGGAGCTGTTTTTT
-	TRBV19	once	TRBJ1-6	CASSADSYSPLHF	TGTGCCAGTTCGGCAGACAGCTATTCACCCCTCCACTTT